These 11 T cell receptor beta chains were sequenced from one sample in a study of blood T cell repertoires in COVID-19. Data came from immunoSEQ multiplex PCR; TCRdb stores just in-frame clones and leaves some out. The table records about 32,000 clones, 87% of them present only once. Sample: peripheral blood. These receptors came from a man aged 55 to 70 with active COVID-19.

The rearrangement uses TRBV6-2 or TRBV6-3 and TRBJ1-1; 7 bases agree with TRBD1. This CDR3 region has 17 residues. Germline CDR1 is MNHEY and CDR2 is SVGEGT. Losses at the gene ends were 4 bases for V and 2 bases for J; bases not matched to a gene: 13. The CDR3 DNA is TGTGCCAGCAGTTTCAGACAGGGTTCTACCCCCAACACTGAAGCTTTCTTT. Residues: CASSFRQGSTPNTEAFF.

The CDR3 is CASSNLRTVNFYGANVLTF. The CDR3 DNA reads as TGTGCCAGTAGTAACTTAAGGACAGTAAACTTCTATGGGGCCAACGTCCTGACTTTC. The chain uses TRBV19 and TRBJ2-6; the D gene is possibly TRBD1 (6 bases). V was clipped by 4 bases and J by 3 bases, with 22 bases between them. The CDR3 is 19 residues long. Germline V gene data show CDR1 as LNHDA and CDR2 as SQIVND (reference sequence).

The J gene is TRBJ2-6, the V gene TRBV7-8; TRBD1 matches at 7 bases. Germline assignment: CDR1 SGHVS and CDR2 FQNEAQ. Trimming took 4 bases from V and 0 from J; bases not matched to a gene: 6. CDR3 length: 17 amino acids. The DNA of the CDR3 is TGTGCCAGCAGCTCCGTAAGGGGGCCCTCTGGGGCCAACGTCCTGACTTTC. Its translation: CASSSVRGPSGANVLTF.

In this sample, this clone turned up once. The chain couples TRBV5-6 to TRBJ1-2, with 10 bases aligning to TRBD1. The V segment lost 4 bases and the J segment 7 bases; nucleotides outside the gene matches: 4. Per the germline V gene, CDR1 is SGHDT and CDR2 is YYEEEE. The CDR3 spans 13 residues. The CDR3 here is CASSAGTGVGYTF. DNA of the CDR3: TGTGCCAGCAGCGCCGGGACAGGGGTTGGCTACACCTTC.

In its sample, this clone was seen a few times. This chain connects TRBV19 to TRBJ2-5; 10 nucleotides match TRBD1. The length of the CDR3 is 15 residues. V lost 4 bases and J lost 4; bases outside the gene matches: 6. Germline CDR1 is LNHDA and CDR2 is SQIVND (reference sequence). This CDR3 reads CASSRSRQGAETQYF. DNA for the CDR3: TGTGCCAGTAGTAGATCAAGACAGGGGGCAGAGACCCAGTACTTC.

This sequence joins TRBV29-1 and TRBJ1-5, with D perhaps TRBD1 (6 bases). The CDR3 spans 13 residues. With 4 bases removed from V and 7 bases from J, the gap between germline ends came to 14 bases. Germline V gene data show CDR1 as SQVTM and CDR2 as ANQGSEA. CDR3 DNA: TGCAGCGTTGCACAGGGTCCTGGACAGCCCCAGCATTTT. It yields the protein CSVAQGPGQPQHF.

V gene TRBV6-2 or TRBV6-3 combines with J gene TRBJ2-7, with 8 bases fitting TRBD1. After removal of 4 bases from V and 3 bases from J, the junction contained 8 bases not matched to a gene. In germline, CDR1 is MNHEY, CDR2 SVGEGT. The CDR3 covers 15 residues. CDR3 DNA sequence: TGTGCCAGCAGTTTGACAGGGGCCTCGATCTACGAGCAGTACTTC. Protein product: CASSLTGASIYEQYF.

The V call is TRBV18, the J call TRBJ2-7; 13 nucleotides line up with TRBD2. V lost 3 bases to trimming and J lost 7 bases; unmatched junction nucleotides: 9. The CDR3 loop spans 16 amino acids. Looked up from germline, CDR1 is KGHSH and CDR2 is LQKENI. The CDR3 protein is CASSPWTSGSDGEQYF. The CDR3 DNA reads as TGTGCCAGCTCACCCTGGACTAGCGGGAGCGATGGTGAGCAGTACTTC.

The CDR3 coding sequence is TGTGCCAGCAGTACCGGGACAGGGGATTTTCGGGCTTTCTTT. Translated: CASSTGTGDFRAFF. This rearrangement joins TRBV27 to TRBJ1-1; TRBD1 aligns across 10 bases. With 5 bases clipped from V and 11 bases from J, the junction kept 11 bases outside the gene matches. There are 14 residues in the CDR3. Germline assignment: CDR1 MNHEY and CDR2 SMNVEV (reference sequence).

The rearrangement links TRBV7-9 to TRBJ2-3; D not resolved. This CDR3 is built from 12 residues. Trimming cost V 2 bases and J 4 bases, with 4 bases left between them. The germline CDR1 and CDR2 sequences are SEHNR and FQNEAQ (reference sequence). In nucleotides, the CDR3 is TGTGCCAGCAGCTTACTTTCAGATACGCAGTATTTT. It yields the protein CASSLLSDTQYF.

The chain carries TRBV29-1 and TRBJ2-1, with TRBD2 identical over 11 bases. The CDR3 covers 13 residues. In germline, CDR1 is SQVTM, CDR2 ANQGSEA. The ends lost 4 bases at V and 7 bases at J; junction bases unmatched: 3. The CDR3 here is CSVVPSGRNEQFF. CDR3 in DNA: TGCAGCGTTGTACCTAGCGGGAGGAATGAGCAGTTCTTC.